A selection of T cell receptor beta chains follows, all from one sample in a study of CD8+CD57+ T cells in acquired aplastic anemia. TCRdb used MiXCR to reprocess the reads, holding one entry per CDR3 protein. The data contain under 250,000 distinct CDR3 sequences, 30% to 40% of them singletons. The sequenced sample consisted of sorted CD4+, CD8+, or CD8+CD57+ T cells (not recorded which) from PBMCs. All receptors come from a human donor in good health, serving as a control. CDR3s include the opening cysteine and the closing phenylalanine or tryptophan. A D gene is named only where the DNA matches it firmly. Part of the rows lack a size; the others show once, few, many or a class for expanded clones.

clone size,V gene,J gene,D gene,CDR3 protein,CDR3 DNA
few,TRBV4-1,TRBJ1-3,.,CASRRDTSSGNTIYF,TGCGCCAGCAGACGGGACACGAGCTCTGGAAACACCATATATTTT
.,TRBV29-1,TRBJ2-3,.,CSVDDPDTQYF,TGCAGCGTTGATGACCCGGATACGCAGTATTTT
.,TRBV14,TRBJ1-1,TRBD1,CASSQEIDRAYAFF,TGTGCCAGCAGCCAAGAAATAGACAGGGCGTACGCTTTCTTT
.,TRBV10-3,TRBJ2-1,.,CAISEGNEQFF,TGTGCCATCAGTGAGGGCAATGAGCAGTTCTTC
.,TRBV5-1,TRBJ2-3,.,CASSIIAGQTDTQYF,TGCGCCAGCAGCATCATAGCGGGACAGACAGATACGCAGTATTTT
.,TRBV2,TRBJ2-3,TRBD1,CASIPGQGRLVSTDTRYF,TGTGCCAGCATTCCGGGACAGGGGAGGTTAGTAAGCACAGATACGCGGTATTTT
once,TRBV7-2,TRBJ1-5,.,CASSRRDQPQHF,TGTGCCAGCAGCCGCAGGGATCAGCCCCAGCATTTT
.,TRBV27,TRBJ1-1,.,CASSFRDTLNTEAFF,TGTGCCAGCAGTTTCCGGGACACATTGAACACTGAAGCTTTCTTT
.,TRBV7-2,TRBJ2-7,TRBD2,CASSEGGGGAYEQYF,TGTGCCAGCAGCGAGGGGGGCGGGGGGGCCTACGAGCAGTACTTC
many,TRBV7-8,TRBJ2-3,.,CASSPSTGRSTDTQYF,TGTGCCAGCAGCCCCTCTACTGGGAGAAGCACAGATACGCAGTATTTT
.,TRBV29-1,TRBJ2-7,.,CSVEDWNQYF,TGCAGCGTTGAAGACTGGAATCAGTACTTC
many,TRBV3-1,TRBJ1-6,.,CASSPASSGAPLHF,TGTGCCAGCAGCCCTGCGTCCTCAGGGGCACCCCTCCACTTT
.,TRBV5-1,TRBJ1-6,TRBD1,CATSFTGADNSPLHF,TGCGCCACCAGCTTCACAGGGGCGGATAATTCACCCCTCCACTTT
.,TRBV15,TRBJ1-2,.,CATSRDRNGYTF,TGTGCCACCAGCAGAGACAGGAATGGCTACACCTTC
.,TRBV24-1,TRBJ2-3,.,CATSDPSGKRVDTQYF,TGTGCCACCAGTGACCCGTCTGGGAAGAGGGTGGATACGCAGTATTTT
few,TRBV12-3/TRBV12-4,TRBJ1-1,.,CASSLGWPSRAETEAFF,TGTGCCAGCAGTTTAGGGTGGCCTAGTCGGGCTGAAACTGAAGCTTTCTTT
many,TRBV19,TRBJ1-6,.,CASSPVTGSPLHF,TGTGCCAGTAGTCCAGTAACAGGGTCCCCCCTCCACTTT
many,TRBV20-1,TRBJ1-3,TRBD1,CSAMLGQGGNTIYF,TGCAGTGCTATGCTCGGACAGGGGGGAAACACCATATATTTT
.,TRBV20-1,TRBJ2-7,.,CASGISPREQYF,TGTGCCAGCGGTATATCCCCCCGGGAGCAGTACTTC
.,TRBV21-1,TRBJ2-4,.,CASSPPSPGREQNIQYF,TGTGCCAGCTCACCACCATCCCCAGGGAGGGAACAAAACATTCAGTACTTC
.,TRBV19,TRBJ1-1,.,CASRLTGMNTEAFF,TGTGCCAGTAGGTTGACAGGCATGAACACTGAAGCTTTCTTT
many,TRBV3-1,TRBJ1-2,.,CASSQDRTGSHGYTF,TGTGCCAGCAGCCAAGACCGAACAGGGAGCCATGGCTACACCTTC
.,TRBV18,TRBJ1-1,TRBD1,CASSFARTGKLYGTEAFF,TGTGCCAGCTCGTTCGCACGGACAGGGAAACTTTACGGCACTGAAGCTTTCTTT
once,TRBV10-3,TRBJ1-5,TRBD1,CASSLYRGTYEHF,TGTGCCAGCAGCCTTTACAGGGGTACCTACGAGCATTTT
.,TRBV9,TRBJ1-3,.,CASSVGPIRVSGNTIYF,TGTGCCAGCAGCGTAGGCCCCATCCGTGTCTCTGGAAACACCATATATTTT
.,TRBV10-3,TRBJ2-3,.,CAISADGGNTDTQYF,TGTGCCATCAGTGCAGACGGGGGAAACACAGATACGCAGTATTTT
many,TRBV7-9,TRBJ2-7,.,CASSLAQGGVAYEQYF,TGTGCCAGCAGCTTAGCGCAGGGGGGGGTAGCCTACGAGCAGTACTTC
.,TRBV2,TRBJ1-2,TRBD1,CASGDRVDFGYTF,TGTGCCAGCGGCGACAGGGTGGATTTTGGCTACACCTTC
.,TRBV7-9,TRBJ1-4,.,CAISDGQATNEKLFF,TGTGCCATCAGTGACGGGCAGGCAACTAATGAAAAACTGTTTTTT
many,TRBV7-2,TRBJ1-1,.,CASSLATTVNTEAFF,TGTGCCAGCAGCTTAGCTACGACAGTGAACACTGAAGCTTTCTTT
many,TRBV24-1,TRBJ1-3,.,CATSDRPQRGIGNTIYF,TGTGCCACCAGTGACAGACCCCAAAGGGGGATTGGAAACACCATATATTTT
many,TRBV19,TRBJ1-6,.,CASSIRTVTNSPLHF,TGTGCCAGTAGTATTCGGACAGTGACGAATTCACCCCTCCACTTT
few,TRBV30,TRBJ1-1,.,CAWSVLKLGGAFF,TGTGCCTGGAGTGTCCTCAAACTCGGTGGGGCTTTCTTT
.,TRBV6-1,TRBJ1-1,.,CASSQGLLDTEAFF,TGTGCCAGCTCACAGGGCCTGTTGGACACTGAAGCTTTCTTT
many,TRBV15,TRBJ2-5,.,CATSRRFSYRETQYF,TGTGCCACCAGCAGACGATTTAGCTATCGCGAGACCCAGTACTTC
many,TRBV7-2,TRBJ1-2,TRBD1,CASSPTTGNYGYTF,TGTGCCAGCAGCCCAACGACAGGGAACTATGGCTACACCTTC
.,TRBV20-1,TRBJ2-7,TRBD2,CSARVLAEAYEQYF,TGCAGTGCCAGAGTACTAGCGGAGGCCTACGAGCAGTACTTC
many,TRBV19,TRBJ1-2,.,CASFGESFWGYGYTF,TGTGCCAGTTTTGGTGAGAGTTTTTGGGGCTATGGCTACACCTTC
few,TRBV11-1,TRBJ2-2,TRBD1,CASSPREGQGRTGELFF,TGTGCCAGCAGCCCCCGTGAGGGACAGGGGCGCACCGGGGAGCTGTTTTTT
.,TRBV4-2,TRBJ2-1,.,CASSPAHRAYNEQFF,TGTGCCAGCAGCCCAGCCCACAGGGCCTACAATGAGCAGTTCTTC
.,TRBV18,TRBJ2-3,.,CASSPDGGGRGAHTQYF,TGTGCCAGCTCACCCGATGGTGGGGGAAGGGGCGCGCATACGCAGTATTTT
many,TRBV10-3,TRBJ2-5,TRBD1,CATLRTGEETQYF,TGTGCCACCCTTCGGACAGGGGAAGAGACCCAGTACTTC
many,TRBV24-1,TRBJ2-1,.,CATSDPLDEQFF,TGTGCCACCAGTGACCCCCTTGATGAGCAGTTCTTC
few,TRBV5-1,TRBJ1-1,TRBD1,CASSRQGTDTEAFF,TGCGCCAGCAGCCGACAGGGGACGGACACTGAAGCTTTCTTT
.,TRBV20-1,TRBJ1-2,TRBD1,CSASRQGSSYGYTF,TGCAGTGCGAGTCGACAGGGGAGCTCCTATGGCTACACCTTC
many,TRBV7-9,TRBJ1-2,.,CASSLTGTTSYGYTF,TGTGCCAGCAGCCTAACCGGGACAACGAGCTATGGCTACACCTTC
many,TRBV5-1,TRBJ2-7,TRBD2,CASSPGLAGPAYEQYF,TGCGCCAGCAGCCCGGGACTAGCGGGACCCGCCTACGAGCAGTACTTC
many,TRBV7-2,TRBJ1-1,.,CASSSRVEDTEAFF,TGTGCCAGCAGCTCCAGGGTCGAGGACACTGAAGCTTTCTTT
many,TRBV10-3,TRBJ2-3,.,CAISEATDTQYF,TGTGCCATCAGTGAGGCGACAGATACGCAGTATTTT
.,TRBV4-1,TRBJ1-5,.,CASSPLRVNQPQHF,TGCGCCAGCAGCCCCCTGCGAGTGAATCAGCCCCAGCATTTT
.,TRBV19,TRBJ1-5,.,CASSIGGGSNQPQHF,TGTGCCAGTAGTATAGGAGGGGGTAGCAATCAGCCCCAGCATTTT
.,TRBV20-1,TRBJ2-7,.,CSARVASYEQYF,TGCAGTGCTAGAGTTGCGTCCTACGAGCAGTACTTC
many,TRBV4-2,TRBJ2-3,.,CASSEDWADTQYF,TGTGCCAGCAGCGAAGATTGGGCAGATACGCAGTATTTT
few,TRBV27,TRBJ2-1,TRBD2,CASSSRLSGSNEQFF,TGTGCCAGCAGTTCCCGTCTGAGCGGGAGCAATGAGCAGTTCTTC